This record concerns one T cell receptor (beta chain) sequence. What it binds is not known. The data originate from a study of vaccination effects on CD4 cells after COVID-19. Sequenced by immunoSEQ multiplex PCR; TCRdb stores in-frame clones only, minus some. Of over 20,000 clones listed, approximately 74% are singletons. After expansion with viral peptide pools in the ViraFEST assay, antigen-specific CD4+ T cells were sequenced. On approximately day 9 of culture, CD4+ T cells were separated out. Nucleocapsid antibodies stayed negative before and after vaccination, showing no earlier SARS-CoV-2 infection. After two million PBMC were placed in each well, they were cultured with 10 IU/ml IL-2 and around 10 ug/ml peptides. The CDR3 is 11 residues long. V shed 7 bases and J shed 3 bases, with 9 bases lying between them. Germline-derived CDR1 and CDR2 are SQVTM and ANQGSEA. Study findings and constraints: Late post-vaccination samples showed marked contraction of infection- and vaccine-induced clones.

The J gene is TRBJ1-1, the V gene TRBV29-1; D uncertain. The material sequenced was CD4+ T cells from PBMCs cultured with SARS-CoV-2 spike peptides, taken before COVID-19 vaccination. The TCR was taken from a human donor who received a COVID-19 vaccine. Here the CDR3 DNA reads TGCAGCGCCCGTTGGTACACTGAAGCTTTCTTT. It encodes CSARWYTEAFF.